Presented here are 28 T cell receptor beta chains from one specimen sequenced in a study of T cell responses to AZD1222 COVID-19 vaccine. TCRdb's table, derived via immunoSEQ multiplex PCR, lists solely in-frame clones and lacks some. The profile shows 140,000 or so clones, around nine tenths of them singletons. This sample comprised peripheral blood, obtained 28 days after the second AZD1222 dose. Receptors were obtained from an adult who received the AZD1222 COVID-19 vaccine.

The V gene is TRBV11-2, the J gene TRBJ2-7; perhaps TRBD2 as D (6 bases). This CDR3 spans 14 amino acids. The V end was cut by 4 bases, the J end by 2 bases, with 12 bases between. Germline CDR1 SGHAT, CDR2 FQNNGV. CDR3 protein: CASSSSTGAYEQYF. The CDR3 region has the DNA TGTGCCAGCAGCTCCTCGACGGGGGCCTACGAGCAGTACTTC.

The J gene is TRBJ1-4, the V gene TRBV21-1; whether TRBD1, the table's D call, matches the DNA was not checked. TRBV21-1 is a recognized pseudogene. The CDR3 is 15 amino acids. CDR3 nucleotide sequence: TGTGCCCGACTATCCCCCGGGACAGGCGATGAAAAACTGTTTTTT. Residues: CARLSPGTGDEKLFF.

The rearrangement uses TRBV7-4 and TRBJ2-7; TRBD1 is a possible D gene (5 bases). V lost 10 bases, J lost 0 bases, and 10 bases lay in between. CDR1 SGHVT and CDR2 SQSDAQ come from the germline V gene. The CDR3 covers 12 residues. The CDR3 reads CAKGAHSYEQYF. In nucleotides, the CDR3 is TGTGCCAAAGGGGCCCACTCCTACGAGCAGTACTTC.

The rearrangement uses TRBV9 and TRBJ1-3; 9 bases are a match to TRBD1. The CDR3 is 16 residues long. Germline V gene lookup returns CDR1 SGDLS and CDR2 YYNGEE. Germline trimming cut 4 bases from V and 2 bases from J; bases unmatched to any gene: 7. This CDR3 reads CASSPGRDRAGNTIYF. The CDR3 bases are TGTGCCAGCAGCCCAGGGAGGGACAGGGCTGGAAACACCATATATTTT.

This clone has just one count. The chain uses TRBV5-4 and TRBJ2-5, with a weak D call TRBD2 (6 bases). The V end lost 4 bases, the J end lost 1 base, and 11 bases lay between the germline ends. The germline CDR1 and CDR2 sequences are SGHNT and YYREEE (reference sequence). The CDR3 length is 14 residues. CDR3 DNA sequence: TGTGCCAGCAGCGCCCGGACTACCCAAGAGACCCAGTACTTC. Its protein is CASSARTTQETQYF.

The chain joins TRBV2 to TRBJ2-1, with no clear D. This CDR3 has 12 residues. V lost 2 bases, J lost 4 bases, and 3 bases lay in between. The germline gives CDR1 SNHLY, CDR2 FYNNEI. The CDR3 nucleotides read TGTGCCAGCAGTGAAAGGTACAATGAGCAGTTCTTC. Translated: CASSERYNEQFF.

This clone occurred once. The V call is TRBV9, the J call TRBJ1-2; tentative D call: TRBD1 (5 bases). Per germline, CDR1 SGDLS and CDR2 YYNGEE. The length of the CDR3 is 15 residues. V was cut by 4 bases and J by 8 bases, with 21 bases left in between. The CDR3 sequence is CASSPNGGERMGYTF. As DNA, the CDR3 is TGTGCCAGCAGCCCAAATGGGGGGGAGCGGATGGGCTACACCTTC.

This chain joins TRBV27 and TRBJ2-7, with 12 nucleotides matching TRBD1. CDR1 and CDR2 (germline): MNHEY, SMNVEV (reference sequence). The CDR3 sequence is 14 residues long. After removal of 5 bases from V and 6 bases from J, the junction contained 5 bases not matched to a gene. CDR3 region: CASSRGQGAGEQYF. The DNA for the CDR3 is TGTGCCAGCAGTAGGGGACAGGGGGCAGGCGAGCAGTACTTC.

This clone was observed a single time. The chain carries TRBV6-2 or TRBV6-3 and TRBJ2-7; a weak D match, TRBD1 (6 bases). V shed 5 bases and J shed 7 bases, with 15 bases lying between them. Looked up from germline, CDR1 is MNHEY and CDR2 is SVGEGT. The CDR3 spans 13 residues. The CDR3 reads CASSSGQSWEQYF. CDR3 sequence (DNA): TGTGCCAGCAGTAGCGGACAGTCATGGGAGCAGTACTTC.

This chain uses TRBV7-6 with TRBJ2-1, with 10 bases lining up with TRBD2. Germline loops: CDR1 SGHVS, CDR2 FNYEAQ. The CDR3 contains 15 residues. The trim removed 5 bases at V and 9 bases at J, leaving 10 bases unmatched. CDR3 DNA sequence: TGTGCCAGCAGCACACGGACTAGCGGAGTAGGTGAGCAGTTCTTC. Its protein is CASSTRTSGVGEQFF.

The chain couples TRBV6-5 to TRBJ1-1, with 8 positions matching TRBD1. This CDR3 is 14 amino acids long. J gave up 7 bases and V 7 bases, and 11 bases lay outside the gene matches. Germline V CDR1 and CDR2: MNHEY, SVGAGI. The CDR3 sequence: CASTSGGATNEAFF. In DNA form, the CDR3 reads TGTGCCAGCACTTCAGGGGGCGCAACTAATGAAGCTTTCTTT.

J is TRBJ1-4 and V is TRBV20-1; 8 bases align to TRBD1. Germline V gene lookup returns CDR1 DFQATT and CDR2 SNEGSKA (reference sequence). CDR3 length: 13 residues. The J segment lost 5 bases and the V segment lost 3 bases, leaving 2 bases of the junction unmatched. The DNA for the CDR3 is TGCAGTGCTAGTAGACAGGGGAATGAAAAACTGTTTTTT. Its protein product is CSASRQGNEKLFF.

V gene TRBV6-2 or TRBV6-3 combines with J gene TRBJ2-3, with D hard to call. Trimming shortened V by 4 bases and J by 4 bases, and 12 bases separated the two germline ends. Per the germline V gene, CDR1 is MNHEY and CDR2 is SVGEGT. The CDR3 length is 14 residues. The CDR3 DNA reads TGTGCCAGCAGTTCGACTTTAACATCAGATACGCAGTATTTT. It translates to CASSSTLTSDTQYF.

The chain links TRBV7-9 to TRBJ2-5; D is unclear. Germline loops: CDR1 SEHNR, CDR2 FQNEAQ (reference sequence). This CDR3 is 13 amino acids long. The V gene lost 1 base and the J gene lost 5 bases, with 8 bases spanning the gap. DNA for the CDR3: TGTGCCAGCAGCTTAGGTAGCTGGGAGACCCAGTACTTC. Amino acids: CASSLGSWETQYF.

The V and J genes are TRBV9 and TRBJ1-5; 7 bases match TRBD1. Per germline, CDR1 SGDLS and CDR2 YYNGEE. The CDR3 is 16 amino acids. V was pared by 4 bases and J by 0 bases, with 7 bases of the junction left unmatched. CDR3 loop: CASSPHRGDSNQPQHF. The CDR3 bases are TGTGCCAGCAGCCCCCACAGGGGAGATAGCAATCAGCCCCAGCATTTT.

This chain uses TRBV6-2 or TRBV6-3 with TRBJ2-7; D is possibly TRBD2 (5 bases). In germline, CDR1 is MNHEY, CDR2 SVGEGT. Trimming took off 6 bases at V and 1 base at J, with 19 bases between the two ends. The CDR3 extends over 16 amino acids. Here the CDR3 reads CASSHFFGERSYEQYF. As DNA, the CDR3 is TGTGCCAGCAGCCACTTCTTTGGGGAGCGGTCCTACGAGCAGTACTTC.

The V call is TRBV3-1 (or the pseudogene TRBV3-2), the J call TRBJ1-6, with a possible D match to TRBD1 (5 bases). V dropped 7 bases and J dropped 7 bases, with 14 bases sitting between them. This CDR3 is 14 amino acids long. CDR1 is LGHDT and CDR2 is YNNKEL in the germline V gene (reference sequence). This chain's CDR3 is CASTSGRGNSPLHF. In nucleotides, the CDR3 is TGTGCCAGCACCTCGGGACGGGGAAATTCACCCCTCCACTTT.

The chain is built from TRBV6-6 and TRBJ1-2; possible D gene TRBD1, 5 bases. This CDR3 is built from 16 residues. The V gene lost 1 base and the J gene lost 3 bases, with 15 bases spanning the gap. Germline CDR1 MNHNY, CDR2 SVGAGI (reference sequence). The CDR3 coding sequence is TGTGCCAGCAGTTACTACCGGGACCGGGGGGACTATGGCTACACCTTC. It codes for CASSYYRDRGDYGYTF.

This chain joins TRBV6-7 and TRBJ2-1, with a possible D match to TRBD1 (6 bases). TRBV6-7 is assigned to the ORF class and has an uncertain function. The V end was cut by 5 bases, the J end by 6 bases, with 8 bases between. The CDR3 has 12 residues. CDR3 protein: CASSRQVNEQFF. CDR3 nucleotide sequence: TGTGCCAGCAGTCGACAGGTCAATGAGCAGTTCTTC.

The V gene is TRBV28, the J gene TRBJ2-3; 11 nucleotides match TRBD2. The CDR3 has 18 amino acids. Germline loops: CDR1 MDHEN, CDR2 SYDVKM. V dropped 6 bases and J dropped 4; count of bases not matched to a gene: 15. The CDR3 nucleotides are TGTGCCAGCAGGGGCTATGGGACTAGCGGAGCTCGGGCAGATACGCAGTATTTT. It yields the protein CASRGYGTSGARADTQYF. Together with reference TRBV28 and TRBJ2-3, the CDR3 gives the full variable domain: DVKVTQSSRYLVKRTGEKVFLECVQDMDHENMFWYRQDPGLGLRLIYFSYDVKMKEKGDIPEGYSVSREKKERFSLILESASTNQTSMYLCASRGYGTSGARADTQYFGPGTRLTVL.

The V and J genes are TRBV19 and TRBJ2-6; perhaps D is TRBD1 or TRBD2 (5 bases each). The germline V and J ends were trimmed by 3 bases and 4 bases, with 16 bases remaining between them. Germline assignment: CDR1 LNHDA and CDR2 SQIVND (reference sequence). The CDR3 sequence is 17 residues long. For the CDR3, the DNA is TGTGCCAGTAGTATGAGGGGTCCGCCAACCGGGGCCAACGTCCTGACTTTC. Translating gives CASSMRGPPTGANVLTF.

J is TRBJ2-1 and V is TRBV7-9; no clear D. Germline-derived CDR1 and CDR2 are SEHNR and FQNEAQ (reference sequence). Trimming took 1 base from V and 5 from J, leaving 15 bases between them. CDR3 length equals 16 residues. The CDR3 protein is CASSLGVLSADNEQFF. The CDR3 DNA follows: TGTGCCAGCAGCTTAGGGGTCCTCAGCGCAGACAATGAGCAGTTCTTC.

The chain carries TRBV4-1 and TRBJ1-3; 11 nucleotides line up with TRBD1. V was clipped by 0 bases and J by 1 base; unmatched bases: 8. The CDR3 covers 19 residues. Germline CDR1 reads MGHRA; CDR2 reads YSYEKL. The CDR3 region has the DNA TGCGCCAGCAGCCAAGATCGGACAGGGGGCGCGTGGTCTGGAAACACCATATATTTT. It encodes CASSQDRTGGAWSGNTIYF.

Turning to this clone: A junction end diverges from the germline sequence, so it may reflect a read error. The V and J genes are TRBV2 and TRBJ1-3, with 7 positions matching TRBD1. The germline V gene has CDR1 SNHLY and CDR2 FYNNEI. This CDR3 has 12 amino acids. In DNA form, the CDR3 reads TGTGCCGGCAGGGGGTCGGGAAACACCATATATTTT. Translated: CAGRGSGNTIYF.

The chain uses TRBV6-2 or TRBV6-3 and TRBJ2-3; D is unresolved. Trimming pared 6 bases from V and 0 bases from J, leaving 13 bases between. The germline V gene has CDR1 MNHEY and CDR2 SVGEGT. This CDR3 has 15 residues. CDR3 nucleotide sequence: TGTGCCAGCAGCTCCCAGGAGTCTAGCACAGATACGCAGTATTTT. Protein: CASSSQESSTDTQYF.

V gene TRBV6-5 combines with J gene TRBJ1-1; D uncertain. The germline V gene has CDR1 MNHEY and CDR2 SVGAGI. This CDR3 is built from 12 residues. With 7 bases removed from V and 2 bases from J, the gap between germline ends came to 8 bases. The CDR3, as DNA: TGTGCCAGCATCAAGGGAAACACTGAAGCTTTCTTT. Protein sequence: CASIKGNTEAFF.

The chain is built from TRBV7-9 and TRBJ1-2; 8 bases line up with TRBD1. Losses at the gene ends were 1 base for V and 7 bases for J; bases not matched to a gene: 2. The CDR3 contains 13 residues. CDR1 SEHNR and CDR2 FQNEAQ come from the germline V gene (reference sequence). CDR3 nucleotides: TGTGCCAGCAGCTTAGGGGGGACAGGTGGCTACACCTTC. Translating gives CASSLGGTGGYTF.

The V and J genes are TRBV19 and TRBJ1-4; D is possibly TRBD1 (5 bases). The CDR3 extends over 13 amino acids. Germline values: CDR1 LNHDA, CDR2 SQIVND (reference sequence). V was clipped by 5 bases and J by 5 bases, with 9 bases between them. CDR3 coding DNA: TGTGCCAGTAGTCTCCGGGGGAATGAAAAACTGTTTTTT. Translating it yields CASSLRGNEKLFF.